Shown below are 17 T cell receptor beta chains from a single sample sequenced in a study of T-cell memory formation after mild COVID-19. From the 5' RACE reads, TCRdb called clonotypes with MiXCR, one entry per CDR3 protein. The sample lists about 250,000 distinct CDR3 sequences; 15% to 20% were seen once. The sample consisted of PBMCs or a T cell subset sorted from them (not recorded which). The receptor source for this set is a man aged 18 to 35 who had mild COVID-19 (a few samples of this study predate the infection). Cell type and time point are not known.

The sample holds a few counts of this clonotype. The chain employs TRBV27 and TRBJ2-5, with D perhaps matching TRBD2 (7 bases). The V end was cut by 4 bases, the J end by 5 bases, with 23 bases between. Germline V gives CDR1 MNHEY, CDR2 SMNVEV (reference sequence). This CDR3 spans 17 amino acids. In DNA form, the CDR3 reads TGTGCCAGCAGTTCCTTTCTACAGGGCCCCGGGAGGGAGACCCAGTACTTC. Translated, it gives CASSSFLQGPGRETQYF.

Only a few counts were recorded for this clonotype. This chain links TRBV7-2 with TRBJ2-2; TRBD1 matches 9 bases. J lost 7 bases, V lost 5 bases, and 8 bases had no gene match. CDR1 and CDR2 from the germline V gene are SGHTA and FQGNSA. The length of the CDR3 is 15 residues. CDR3: CASSGRTGAGGELFF. CDR3 nucleotide sequence: TGTGCCAGCAGCGGACGGACAGGGGCGGGCGGGGAGCTGTTTTTT. The complete variable domain, with remaining parts taken from reference TRBV7-2 and TRBJ2-2, reads GAGVSQSPSNKVTEKGKDVELRCDPISGHTALYWYRQSLGQGLEFLIYFQGNSAPDKSGLPSDRFSAERTGGSVSTLTIQRTQQEDSAVYLCASSGRTGAGGELFFGEGSRLTVL.

The rearrangement uses TRBV4-2 and TRBJ2-2; D uncertain. CDR1 is LGHNA and CDR2 is YNFKEQ in the germline V gene. This CDR3 has 15 amino acids. V dropped 1 base and J dropped 5 bases, with 11 bases sitting between them. CDR3 nucleotides: TGTGCCAGCAGCCAAGGTTATAAAGCTACCGGGGAGCTGTTTTTT. Its translation is CASSQGYKATGELFF.

This chain links TRBV9 with TRBJ2-2; 9 bases agree with TRBD2. The V gene's germline CDR1 is SGDLS and CDR2 YYNGEE. The V and J ends lost 1 base and 1 base, in that order; junction bases with no gene match: 2. There are 16 residues in the CDR3. CDR3 amino acids: CASSVNSGGNTGELFF. The DNA for the CDR3 is TGTGCCAGCAGCGTAAATAGCGGGGGGAACACCGGGGAGCTGTTTTTT.

This clonotype was recorded a few times. The CDR3 coding sequence is TGCGCCAGCAGTTCTGACGGGTCCTCCTACGAGCAGTACGTC. Protein sequence: CASSSDGSSYEQYV. The genes are TRBV5-1 and TRBJ2-7; no clear D. V lost 5 bases, J lost 0 bases, and 12 bases lay in between. The germline V gene has CDR1 SGHRS and CDR2 YFSETQ. This CDR3 has 14 amino acids.

This clonotype was recorded a few times. J is TRBJ1-1 and V is TRBV5-1, with 11 bases matching TRBD1. V trimming: 3 bases; J trimming: 3 bases; junction bases outside the gene matches: 1. The CDR3 runs 14 residues. The germline CDR1 and CDR2 sequences are SGHRS and YFSETQ. In nucleotides, the CDR3 is TGCGCCAGCAGCTCGGGACAGGGGGACACTGAAGCTTTCTTT. It codes for CASSSGQGDTEAFF.

V and J are TRBV7-2 and TRBJ2-3; TRBD2 might be the D (5 bases). Germline V CDR1 and CDR2: SGHTA, FQGNSA. This CDR3 is built from 15 residues. V lost 3 bases to trimming and J lost 2 bases, with 12 bases between them. The CDR3 DNA follows: TGTGCCAGCAGCTTGGCGGGTCCCAACACAGATACGCAGTATTTT. Encoded protein: CASSLAGPNTDTQYF.

Only a few counts were recorded for this clonotype. The chain carries TRBV28 and TRBJ2-7; possibly TRBD1 for D (6 bases). The CDR3 extends over 13 amino acids. Germline assignment: CDR1 MDHEN and CDR2 SYDVKM. V dropped 8 bases and J dropped 2 bases, with 13 bases sitting between them. The DNA of the CDR3 is TGTGCCAGCCGTAGGACAGAGACCTACGAGCAGTACGTC. It codes for CASRRTETYEQYV.

This clonotype was picked up a small number of times. The V and J genes are TRBV20-1 and TRBJ1-2; unclear D gene. The CDR3 spans 12 residues. Germline lookup yields CDR1 DFQATT and CDR2 SNEGSKA (reference sequence). CDR3 loop: CSTAALNYGYTF. Written as DNA, the CDR3 is TGCAGCACAGCCGCCCTTAACTATGGCTACACCTTC.

This chain links TRBV18 with TRBJ1-2; D not certain. This CDR3 has 14 residues. Germline V CDR1 and CDR2: KGHSH, LQKENI. V was clipped by 6 bases and J by 3 bases, with 14 bases between them. The CDR3 loop is CASSPLDGDYGYTF. The CDR3 DNA is TGTGCCAGCTCTCCTCTGGACGGAGACTATGGCTACACCTTC.

This clonotype was seen a few times. V gene TRBV5-1 combines with J gene TRBJ2-1; D not resolved. V gave up 1 base and J gave up 7 bases, with 15 bases separating them. Germline lookup yields CDR1 SGHRS and CDR2 YFSETQ. CDR3 length: 15 residues. The CDR3 loop is CASSLTTGIGNEQFF. CDR3 sequence (DNA): TGCGCCAGCAGCTTGACTACCGGTATAGGGAATGAGCAGTTCTTC. The full variable domain, in which reference TRBV5-1 and TRBJ2-1 provide the parts outside the CDR3, is KAGVTQTPRYLIKTRGQQVTLSCSPISGHRSVSWYQQTPGQGLQFLFEYFSETQRNKGNFPGRFSGRQFSNSRSEMNVSTLELGDSALYLCASSLTTGIGNEQFFGPGTRLTVL.

This clonotype was detected ten times or more. This chain connects TRBV29-1 to TRBJ2-3; weak D call: TRBD1 (7 bases). This CDR3 comprises 13 residues. CDR1 is SQVTM, CDR2 ANQGSEA, per germline. V lost 6 bases to trimming and J lost 0 bases, with 10 bases between them. CDR3 bases: TGCAGCGTGTCAGGGGGGAGCACAGATACGCAGTATTTT. Translated, it gives CSVSGGSTDTQYF.

This clonotype was seen a few times. This chain joins TRBV11-3 and TRBJ2-5; no firm D call. Germline V gives CDR1 SGHNT, CDR2 YENEEA. V was pared by 6 bases and J by 0 bases, with 8 bases between. CDR3 length: 13 amino acids. CDR3 region: CASSGRNQETQYF. The CDR3 nucleotides are TGTGCCAGCAGTGGGCGGAACCAAGAGACCCAGTACTTC.

This clonotype has only a few counts. The V gene is TRBV5-1, the J gene TRBJ2-7, with no clear D. Germline V lookup: CDR1 SGHRS, CDR2 YFSETQ. V lost 5 bases to trimming and J lost 2 bases, with 20 bases between them. The CDR3 loop spans 16 amino acids. For the CDR3, the DNA is TGCGCCAGCAGTGACTCCGACTGGTGGCAGACCTACGAGCAGTACGTC. Its protein is CASSDSDWWQTYEQYV.

This clonotype was detected many times. The genes are TRBV28 and TRBJ1-5; the D gene is possibly TRBD1 (5 bases). The germline gives CDR1 MDHEN, CDR2 SYDVKM. The CDR3 is 12 residues long. The ends were cut back, 7 bases at V and 9 bases at J, with 13 bases in the middle. The CDR3 DNA sequence: TGTGCCAGCACCTCGGGGGGGTTGCCCCAGCATTTT. This encodes CASTSGGLPQHF.

The chain uses TRBV6-5 and TRBJ1-1; 9 bases map to TRBD1. Per the germline V gene, CDR1 is MNHEY and CDR2 is SVGAGI. This CDR3 is 15 amino acids long. The J segment lost 4 bases and the V segment lost 8 bases, leaving 11 bases of the junction unmatched. The CDR3 DNA reads as TGTGCCAGCGGGGGCCCACAGGGGGCGAGCACTGAAGCTTTCTTT. Protein: CASGGPQGASTEAFF.

The rearrangement links TRBV6-5 to TRBJ1-4; D perhaps matches TRBD1 (5 bases). The length of the CDR3 is 16 residues. Trimming shortened V by 0 bases and J by 2 bases, and 10 bases separated the two germline ends. Per the germline V gene, CDR1 is MNHEY and CDR2 is SVGAGI. The CDR3 reads CASSYSGRGTNEKLFF. CDR3 nucleotide sequence: TGTGCCAGCAGTTACTCCGGCCGGGGGACTAATGAAAAACTGTTTTTT.